This entry concerns a single T cell receptor (beta chain). The antigen is unknown. These data originate in a study of T cell responses to AZD1222 COVID-19 vaccine. The protocol was immunoSEQ multiplex PCR, while the TCRdb copy is restricted to in-frame clones and leaves out a portion. The sample has fewer than 200,000 clones; over 80% are singletons. Regarding the study as a whole: After the peak T cell response, and only then, were repertoires sampled.

The specimen was peripheral blood, collected on day 0 of AZD1222 vaccination. This receptor was obtained from an adult in good health.

CDR3 DNA: TGCGCCAGCAGCCCCAGCGGGGCCTACGAGCAGTACTTC. This translates into CASSPSGAYEQYF. The V call is TRBV5-1, the J call TRBJ2-7, with TRBD2 matching 7 bases. CDR1 is SGHRS and CDR2 is YFSETQ in the germline V gene. V was clipped by 4 bases and J by 2 bases; unmatched bases: 3. The CDR3 runs 13 residues.